This T cell receptor (beta chain) was identified in a study of PD-L1 blockade in urothelial cancer. Study details: Patients began atezolizumab, 1,200 mg intravenously every 3 weeks, at some point between 2013 and 2014.

V shed 7 bases and J shed 3 bases, with 10 bases lying between them. Germline CDR1 DFQATT, CDR2 SNEGSKA (reference sequence). This CDR3 spans 11 amino acids. Spiked synthetic TCR analogs estimated absolute template abundance per PCR. Only in-frame clones appear in the TCRdb table, and some are missing; sequencing was by immunoSEQ multiplex PCR. This sample has about 70,000 clones; approximately 87% occur once, and the top ten carry around 4.8%. The time point denotes: pretreatment peripheral blood. Each patient presented with locally advanced or metastatic urothelial carcinoma. The receptor was isolated from a man aged 70-80 years with urothelial cancer. The sequencing used PBMCs, collected around atezolizumab (anti-PD-L1) treatment. The chain uses TRBV20-1 and TRBJ2-7; a possible D gene is TRBD1 (6 bases). CDR3 residues: CSVVQGYEQYF. CDR3 nucleotides: TGCAGTGTCGTACAGGGCTACGAGCAGTACTTC.